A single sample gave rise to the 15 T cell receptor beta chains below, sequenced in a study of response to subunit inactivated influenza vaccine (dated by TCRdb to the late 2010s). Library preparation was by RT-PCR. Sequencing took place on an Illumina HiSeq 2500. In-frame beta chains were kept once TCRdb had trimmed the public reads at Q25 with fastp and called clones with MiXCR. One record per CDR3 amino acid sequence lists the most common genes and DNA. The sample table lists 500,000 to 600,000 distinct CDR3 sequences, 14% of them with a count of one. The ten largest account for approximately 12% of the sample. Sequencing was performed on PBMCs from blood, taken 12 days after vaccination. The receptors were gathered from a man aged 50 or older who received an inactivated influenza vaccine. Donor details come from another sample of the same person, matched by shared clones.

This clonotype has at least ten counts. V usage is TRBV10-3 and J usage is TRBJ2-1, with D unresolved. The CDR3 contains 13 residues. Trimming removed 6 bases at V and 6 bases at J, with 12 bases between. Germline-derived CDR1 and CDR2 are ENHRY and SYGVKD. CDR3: CAIRGPRLNEQFF. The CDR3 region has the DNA TGTGCCATCAGGGGCCCTAGACTCAATGAGCAGTTCTTC.

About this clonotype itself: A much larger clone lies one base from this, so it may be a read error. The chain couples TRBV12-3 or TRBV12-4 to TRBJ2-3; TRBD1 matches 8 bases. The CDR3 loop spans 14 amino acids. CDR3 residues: CASSRDRSTDTHYF. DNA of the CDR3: TGTGCCAGCAGTCGGGACAGGAGCACAGATACGCATTATTTT.

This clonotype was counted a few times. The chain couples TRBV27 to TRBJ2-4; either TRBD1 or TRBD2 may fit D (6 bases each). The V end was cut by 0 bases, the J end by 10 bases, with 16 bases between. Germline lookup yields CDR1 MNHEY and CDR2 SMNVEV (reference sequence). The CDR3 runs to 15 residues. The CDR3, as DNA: TGTGCCAGCAGTTTATCCTCCAGGTGGGGGGCTATTCAGTACTTC. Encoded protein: CASSLSSRWGAIQYF.

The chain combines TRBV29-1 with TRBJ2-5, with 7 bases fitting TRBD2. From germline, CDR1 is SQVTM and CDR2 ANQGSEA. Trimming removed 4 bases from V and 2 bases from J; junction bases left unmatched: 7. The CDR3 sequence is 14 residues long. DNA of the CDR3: TGCAGCGTTGGGCAGCTAGCGGCTCAAGAGACCCAGTACTTC. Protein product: CSVGQLAAQETQYF.

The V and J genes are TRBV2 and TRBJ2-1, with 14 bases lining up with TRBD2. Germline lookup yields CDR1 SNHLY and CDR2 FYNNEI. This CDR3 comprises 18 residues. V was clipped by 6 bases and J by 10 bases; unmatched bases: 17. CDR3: CASSTSIDGLAGGGEQFF. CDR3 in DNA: TGTGCCAGCAGCACATCGATTGACGGACTAGCGGGGGGAGGGGAGCAGTTCTTC.

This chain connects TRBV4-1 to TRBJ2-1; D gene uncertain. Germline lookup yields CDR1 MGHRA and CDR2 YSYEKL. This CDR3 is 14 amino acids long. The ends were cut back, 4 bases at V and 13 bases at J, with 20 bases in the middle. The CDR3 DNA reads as TGCGCCAGCAGCCCAAATACTGAGACCGGCTCCCAGTTCTTC. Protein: CASSPNTETGSQFF.

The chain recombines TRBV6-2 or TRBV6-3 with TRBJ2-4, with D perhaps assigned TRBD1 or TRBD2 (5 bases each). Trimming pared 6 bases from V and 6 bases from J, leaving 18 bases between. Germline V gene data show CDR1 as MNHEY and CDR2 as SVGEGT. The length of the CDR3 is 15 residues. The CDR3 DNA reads TGTGCCAGCAGCCCATCCGGGACCGTCAGAAACATTCAGTACTTC. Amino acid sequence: CASSPSGTVRNIQYF.

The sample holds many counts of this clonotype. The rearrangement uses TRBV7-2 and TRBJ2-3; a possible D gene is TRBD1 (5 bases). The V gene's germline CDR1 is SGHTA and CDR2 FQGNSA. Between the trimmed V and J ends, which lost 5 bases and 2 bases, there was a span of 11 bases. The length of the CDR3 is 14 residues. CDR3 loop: CASSKDTYTDTQYF. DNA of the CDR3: TGTGCCAGCAGCAAGGACACCTACACAGATACGCAGTATTTT.

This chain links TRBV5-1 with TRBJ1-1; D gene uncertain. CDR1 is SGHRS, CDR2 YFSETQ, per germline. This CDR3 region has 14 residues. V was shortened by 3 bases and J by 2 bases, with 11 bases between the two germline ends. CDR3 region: CASSSLDVNTEAFF. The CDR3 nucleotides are TGCGCCAGCAGCTCGCTGGACGTAAACACTGAAGCTTTCTTT.

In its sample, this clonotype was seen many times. The CDR3 sequence is CASSRRLDRPYEQYF. The CDR3 DNA follows: TGTGCCAGCAGTAGACGACTGGACAGGCCCTACGAGCAGTACTTC. The chain combines TRBV3-1 with TRBJ2-7; 7 nucleotides agree with TRBD1. Per germline, CDR1 LGHDT and CDR2 YNNKEL (reference sequence). This CDR3 is built from 15 residues. V lost 6 bases, J lost 2 bases, and 10 bases stayed unmatched.

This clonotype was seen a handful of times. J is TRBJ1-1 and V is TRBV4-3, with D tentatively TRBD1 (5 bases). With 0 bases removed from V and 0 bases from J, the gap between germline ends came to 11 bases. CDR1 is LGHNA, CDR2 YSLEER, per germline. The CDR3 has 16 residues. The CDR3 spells CASSQDPGGMNTEAFF. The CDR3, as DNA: TGCGCCAGCAGCCAAGATCCGGGGGGGATGAACACTGAAGCTTTCTTT.

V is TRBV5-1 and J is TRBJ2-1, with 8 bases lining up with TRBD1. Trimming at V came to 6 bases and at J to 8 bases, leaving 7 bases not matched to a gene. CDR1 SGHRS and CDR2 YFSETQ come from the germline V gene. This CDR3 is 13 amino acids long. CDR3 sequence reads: CASNKDRVDEQFF. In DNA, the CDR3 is TGCGCCAGCAATAAGGACAGGGTCGATGAGCAGTTCTTC. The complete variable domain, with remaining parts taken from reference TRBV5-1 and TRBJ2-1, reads KAGVTQTPRYLIKTRGQQVTLSCSPISGHRSVSWYQQTPGQGLQFLFEYFSETQRNKGNFPGRFSGRQFSNSRSEMNVSTLELGDSALYLCASNKDRVDEQFFGPGTRLTVL.

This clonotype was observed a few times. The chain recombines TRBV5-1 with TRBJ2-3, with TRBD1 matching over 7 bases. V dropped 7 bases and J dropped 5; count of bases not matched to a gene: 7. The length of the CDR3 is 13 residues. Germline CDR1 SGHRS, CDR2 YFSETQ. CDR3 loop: CASASGQRDTQYF. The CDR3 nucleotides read TGCGCCAGCGCATCGGGACAGCGAGATACGCAGTATTTT.

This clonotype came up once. The CDR3 spells CASSYPDSFTGQYF. CDR3 nucleotides: TGTGCCAGCAGTTACCCCGACAGTTTCACGGGGCAGTACTTC. V and J are TRBV6-5 and TRBJ2-7, with D possibly being TRBD1 (5 bases). V shed 2 bases and J shed 9 bases, with 17 bases lying between them. The CDR3 extends over 14 amino acids. Germline V gene lookup returns CDR1 MNHEY and CDR2 SVGAGI.

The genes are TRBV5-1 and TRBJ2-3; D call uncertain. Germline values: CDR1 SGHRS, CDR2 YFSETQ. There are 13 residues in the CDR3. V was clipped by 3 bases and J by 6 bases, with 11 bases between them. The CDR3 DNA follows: TGCGCCAGCAGCTATTGGGCCGGGGATACGCAGTATTTT. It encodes CASSYWAGDTQYF.